A single sample is the source of the 16 T cell receptor beta chains below, sequenced in a study of technical replicates of blood from several donors (dated by TCRdb to between 2016 and 2019). To prepare the library, the immunoSEQ multiplex PCR assay was applied. The immuneACCESS repertoire file appears here via TCRdb, limited to in-frame rearrangements. These files lack a portion of the clones; in checked studies, under half of the deficit traces to unresolved V genes, and the cause of the others is not known. This sample holds 75,000 or so clones; more than 85% were observed only once. More than 0.25% of the sample is taken by the ten largest. Sample: T cells isolated from PBMCs. Receptors were obtained from a human donor in good health.

The chain carries TRBV7-3 and TRBJ1-1; no clear D. Trimming left V 5 bases short and J 0 bases short, with 10 bases between. The CDR3 has 14 amino acids. CDR1 and CDR2 from the germline V gene are SGHTA and FQGTGA. CDR3 protein: CASSPGRLNTEAFF. CDR3 DNA: TGTGCCAGCAGCCCGGGTCGGTTGAACACTGAAGCTTTCTTT.

The chain has TRBV4-1 and TRBJ1-1; D remains unclear. The CDR3 has 15 amino acids. In germline, CDR1 is MGHRA, CDR2 YSYEKL. The V gene lost 1 base and the J gene lost 2 bases, with 11 bases spanning the gap. The CDR3 region is CASSQGQLRNTEAFF. CDR3 in DNA: TGCGCCAGCAGCCAAGGACAACTCCGAAACACTGAAGCTTTCTTT.

This clone was seen a single time. This chain uses TRBV7-2 with TRBJ2-7; 7 bases align to TRBD2. Germline V CDR1 and CDR2: SGHTA, FQGNSA. V was clipped by 5 bases and J by 3 bases; unmatched bases: 4. The CDR3 sequence is 13 residues long. The CDR3 sequence is CASSPTSYYEQYF. Here the CDR3 DNA reads TGTGCCAGCAGCCCGACTAGCTACTACGAGCAGTACTTC.

This clone was observed once. This chain uses TRBV10-1 with TRBJ2-4; tentative D call: TRBD1 (5 bases). The CDR3 is made up of 14 amino acids. V gave up 5 bases and J gave up 0 bases, with 8 bases separating them. Germline V lookup: CDR1 WNHNN, CDR2 SYGVQD (reference sequence). The CDR3 region is CASSSDIAKNIQYF. CDR3 coding DNA: TGCGCCAGCAGTTCGGACATAGCCAAAAACATTCAGTACTTC.

This clone was seen just once. The V gene is TRBV5-1, the J gene TRBJ2-7, with D hard to call. V lost 5 bases to trimming and J lost 0 bases, with 12 bases between them. The CDR3 is 14 amino acids. The germline gives CDR1 SGHRS, CDR2 YFSETQ. The CDR3 region is CASSPADSSYEQYF. CDR3 DNA: TGCGCCAGCAGTCCCGCGGATAGCTCCTACGAGCAGTACTTC.

The rearrangement joins TRBV29-1 to TRBJ2-7; 11 positions agree with TRBD2. The CDR3 runs to 14 residues. V trimming: 6 bases; J trimming: 0 bases; junction bases outside the gene matches: 4. The V gene's germline CDR1 is SQVTM and CDR2 ANQGSEA. The DNA for the CDR3 is TGCAGCGTAGTCGGACTAGCGGGCTCCTACGAGCAGTACTTC. This gives the protein CSVVGLAGSYEQYF.

The rearrangement links TRBV18 to TRBJ1-3; D is perhaps TRBD1 (5 bases). Looked up from germline, CDR1 is KGHSH and CDR2 is LQKENI. The length of the CDR3 is 13 residues. The V and J ends lost 8 bases and 4 bases respectively, with 12 bases between them. CDR3 sequence: CASPGQSGNTIYF. The CDR3 DNA sequence: TGTGCCAGCCCAGGGCAGTCCGGAAACACCATATATTTT.

The rearrangement links TRBV15 to TRBJ1-3; 10 positions agree with TRBD1. Germline V gene data show CDR1 as LNHNV and CDR2 as YYDKDF (reference sequence). J gave up 0 bases and V 0 bases, and 8 bases lay outside the gene matches. The CDR3 has 19 residues. The CDR3 here is CATSRDLAGTGDSGNTIYF. DNA of the CDR3: TGTGCCACCAGCAGAGATCTCGCCGGGACAGGGGACTCTGGAAACACCATATATTTT.

The chain employs TRBV7-2 and TRBJ2-7; D possibly corresponds to TRBD2 (6 bases). V was cut by 5 bases and J by 5 bases, with 22 bases left in between. From germline, CDR1 is SGHTA and CDR2 FQGNSA. CDR3 length: 16 amino acids. This chain's CDR3 is CASSLYRIASGDEQYF. CDR3 DNA: TGTGCCAGCAGCCTATACCGGATAGCATCGGGGGACGAGCAGTACTTC. Looking up the rest from reference TRBV7-2 and TRBJ2-7 gives the full variable domain: GAGVSQSPSNKVTEKGKDVELRCDPISGHTALYWYRQSLGQGLEFLIYFQGNSAPDKSGLPSDRFSAERTGGSVSTLTIQRTQQEDSAVYLCASSLYRIASGDEQYFGPGTRLTVT.

The rearrangement joins TRBV7-9 to TRBJ1-5; perhaps TRBD1 as D (5 bases). V lost 1 base and J lost 4, with 11 bases in between. This CDR3 spans 15 amino acids. Germline values: CDR1 SEHNR, CDR2 FQNEAQ (reference sequence). CDR3 region: CASSLGQITNQPQHF. DNA of the CDR3: TGTGCCAGCAGCTTAGGACAGATAACTAATCAGCCCCAGCATTTT.

The chain is built from TRBV7-9 and TRBJ2-7; TRBD1 matches at 7 bases. Germline V gene lookup returns CDR1 SEHNR and CDR2 FQNEAQ (reference sequence). This CDR3 region has 16 residues. J gave up 2 bases and V 4 bases, and 11 bases lay outside the gene matches. The CDR3 sequence: CASSSAQTGPAYEQYF. CDR3 bases: TGTGCCAGCAGCTCGGCCCAGACAGGGCCCGCCTACGAGCAGTACTTC.

This rearrangement joins TRBV6-4 to TRBJ2-3, with TRBD2 matching over 12 bases. Trimming at V came to 5 bases and at J to 3 bases, leaving 3 bases not matched to a gene. Germline values: CDR1 MRHNA, CDR2 SNTAGT. CDR3 length: 15 amino acids. CDR3 DNA: TGTGCCAGCAGTTACGGACTAGCGGGGACAGATACGCAGTATTTT. This encodes CASSYGLAGTDTQYF.

The chain has TRBV29-1 and TRBJ2-1; 13 bases match TRBD2. The CDR3 totals 19 residues. The V gene's germline CDR1 is SQVTM and CDR2 ANQGSEA. V was clipped by 5 bases and J by 7 bases; unmatched bases: 20. CDR3 amino acids: CSVSPSALNGLAGVNEQFF. The CDR3 coding sequence is TGCAGCGTTTCCCCCTCGGCCCTTAATGGACTAGCGGGGGTTAATGAGCAGTTCTTC.

The chain couples TRBV19 to TRBJ2-3, with TRBD2 as a possible D gene (5 bases). CDR1 is LNHDA, CDR2 SQIVND, per germline (reference sequence). The CDR3 contains 14 residues. The germline V and J ends were trimmed by 6 bases and 4 bases, with 14 bases remaining between them. The CDR3, as DNA: TGTGCCAGTAGGCTAGCTAAGTCCCCAGATACGCAGTATTTT. The encoded protein is CASRLAKSPDTQYF. Full variable domain (remainder filled in from reference TRBV19 and TRBJ2-3): DGGITQSPKYLFRKEGQNVTLSCEQNLNHDAMYWYRQDPGQGLRLIYYSQIVNDFQKGDIAEGYSVSREKKESFPLTVTSAQKNPTAFYLCASRLAKSPDTQYFGPGTRLTVL.

This clone was seen just once. The sample carries other DNA sequences with the same CDR3. The chain couples TRBV4-1 to TRBJ2-7; D perhaps matches TRBD1 (5 bases). V was clipped by 3 bases and J by 3 bases, with 12 bases between them. The CDR3 totals 14 residues. Germline CDR1 MGHRA, CDR2 YSYEKL. In DNA, the CDR3 is TGCGCCAGCAGCCACCCCGGCCAGGGCTACGAGCAGTACTTC. It specifies CASSHPGQGYEQYF.

The J gene is TRBJ2-7, the V gene TRBV4-1; 13 positions match TRBD2. The CDR3 is made up of 17 amino acids. After removal of 0 bases from V and 5 bases from J, the junction contained 7 bases not matched to a gene. From germline, CDR1 is MGHRA and CDR2 YSYEKL. Here the CDR3 DNA reads TGCGCCAGCAGCCAAGAGTGGACTAGCGGGAGTATCAACGAGCAGTACTTC. This codes for CASSQEWTSGSINEQYF.